This entry concerns a single TCR beta chain. What it recognizes is unknown. The length of the CDR3 is 14 residues. After removal of 2 bases from V and 8 bases from J, the junction contained 7 bases not matched to a gene. The germline CDR1 and CDR2 sequences are SGHDT and YYEEEE. The source of the sample is a study of OX40 agonist ivuxolimab in advanced cancers. Repertoires were generated with immunoSEQ multiplex PCR, while TCRdb's copy carries only in-frame clones and drops some. The table records tens of thousands of clones, around 80% of them present only once. Points from the study as a whole: CD4+ and CD8+ T cells in blood underwent clonal expansion by week 6 at 0.1 to 3.0 mg/kg.

Sequences were derived from CD4+ or CD8+ T cells sorted from blood, sampled in a trial of the OX40 agonist ivuxolimab. The TCR was taken from an adult with an advanced solid tumor such as melanoma, head and neck, liver or kidney cancer. The chain links TRBV5-6 to TRBJ2-1, with 7 positions matching TRBD1. In DNA form, the CDR3 reads TGTGCCAGCAGCTTAACAGGGGCCATCGATGAGCAGTTCTTC. As protein: CASSLTGAIDEQFF.